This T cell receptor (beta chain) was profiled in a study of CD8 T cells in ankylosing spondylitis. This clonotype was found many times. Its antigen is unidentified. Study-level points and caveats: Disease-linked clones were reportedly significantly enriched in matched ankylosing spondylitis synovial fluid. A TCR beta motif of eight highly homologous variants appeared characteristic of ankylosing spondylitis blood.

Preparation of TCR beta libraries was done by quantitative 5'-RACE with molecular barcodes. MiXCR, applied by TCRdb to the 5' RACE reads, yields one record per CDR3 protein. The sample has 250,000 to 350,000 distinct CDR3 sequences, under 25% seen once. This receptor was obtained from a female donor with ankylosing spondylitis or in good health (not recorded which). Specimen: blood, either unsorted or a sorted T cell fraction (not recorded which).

CDR3 coding DNA: TGTGCCAGCAGCTCGGGACTAGCGGGAGAGGCAGATACGCAGTATTTT. Translating gives CASSSGLAGEADTQYF. V usage is TRBV5-6 and J usage is TRBJ2-3, with 14 bases matching TRBD2. J gave up 4 bases and V 3 bases, and 4 bases lay outside the gene matches. In germline, CDR1 is SGHDT, CDR2 YYEEEE. The CDR3 length is 16 residues. The variable domain in full, completed from reference TRBV5-6 and TRBJ2-3, reads DAGVTQSPTHLIKTRGQQVTLRCSPKSGHDTVSWYQQALGQGPQFIFQYYEEEERQRGNFPDRFSGHQFPNYSSELNVNALLLGDSALYLCASSSGLAGEADTQYFGPGTRLTVL.